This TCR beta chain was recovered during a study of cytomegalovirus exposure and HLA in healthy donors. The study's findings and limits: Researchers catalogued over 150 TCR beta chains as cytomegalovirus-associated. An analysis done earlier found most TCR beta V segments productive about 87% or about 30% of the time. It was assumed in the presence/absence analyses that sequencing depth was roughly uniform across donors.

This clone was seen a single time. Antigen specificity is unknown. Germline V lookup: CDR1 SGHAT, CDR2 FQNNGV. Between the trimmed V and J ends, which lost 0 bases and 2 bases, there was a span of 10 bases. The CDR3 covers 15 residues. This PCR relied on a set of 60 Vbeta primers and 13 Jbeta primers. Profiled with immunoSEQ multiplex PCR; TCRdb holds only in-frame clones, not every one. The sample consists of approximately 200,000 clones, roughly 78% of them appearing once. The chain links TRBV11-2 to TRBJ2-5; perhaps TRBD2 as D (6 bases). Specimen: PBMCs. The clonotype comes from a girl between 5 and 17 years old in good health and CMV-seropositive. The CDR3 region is CASSLDWGEQETQYF. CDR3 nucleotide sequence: TGTGCCAGCAGCTTAGATTGGGGGGAGCAAGAGACCCAGTACTTC.